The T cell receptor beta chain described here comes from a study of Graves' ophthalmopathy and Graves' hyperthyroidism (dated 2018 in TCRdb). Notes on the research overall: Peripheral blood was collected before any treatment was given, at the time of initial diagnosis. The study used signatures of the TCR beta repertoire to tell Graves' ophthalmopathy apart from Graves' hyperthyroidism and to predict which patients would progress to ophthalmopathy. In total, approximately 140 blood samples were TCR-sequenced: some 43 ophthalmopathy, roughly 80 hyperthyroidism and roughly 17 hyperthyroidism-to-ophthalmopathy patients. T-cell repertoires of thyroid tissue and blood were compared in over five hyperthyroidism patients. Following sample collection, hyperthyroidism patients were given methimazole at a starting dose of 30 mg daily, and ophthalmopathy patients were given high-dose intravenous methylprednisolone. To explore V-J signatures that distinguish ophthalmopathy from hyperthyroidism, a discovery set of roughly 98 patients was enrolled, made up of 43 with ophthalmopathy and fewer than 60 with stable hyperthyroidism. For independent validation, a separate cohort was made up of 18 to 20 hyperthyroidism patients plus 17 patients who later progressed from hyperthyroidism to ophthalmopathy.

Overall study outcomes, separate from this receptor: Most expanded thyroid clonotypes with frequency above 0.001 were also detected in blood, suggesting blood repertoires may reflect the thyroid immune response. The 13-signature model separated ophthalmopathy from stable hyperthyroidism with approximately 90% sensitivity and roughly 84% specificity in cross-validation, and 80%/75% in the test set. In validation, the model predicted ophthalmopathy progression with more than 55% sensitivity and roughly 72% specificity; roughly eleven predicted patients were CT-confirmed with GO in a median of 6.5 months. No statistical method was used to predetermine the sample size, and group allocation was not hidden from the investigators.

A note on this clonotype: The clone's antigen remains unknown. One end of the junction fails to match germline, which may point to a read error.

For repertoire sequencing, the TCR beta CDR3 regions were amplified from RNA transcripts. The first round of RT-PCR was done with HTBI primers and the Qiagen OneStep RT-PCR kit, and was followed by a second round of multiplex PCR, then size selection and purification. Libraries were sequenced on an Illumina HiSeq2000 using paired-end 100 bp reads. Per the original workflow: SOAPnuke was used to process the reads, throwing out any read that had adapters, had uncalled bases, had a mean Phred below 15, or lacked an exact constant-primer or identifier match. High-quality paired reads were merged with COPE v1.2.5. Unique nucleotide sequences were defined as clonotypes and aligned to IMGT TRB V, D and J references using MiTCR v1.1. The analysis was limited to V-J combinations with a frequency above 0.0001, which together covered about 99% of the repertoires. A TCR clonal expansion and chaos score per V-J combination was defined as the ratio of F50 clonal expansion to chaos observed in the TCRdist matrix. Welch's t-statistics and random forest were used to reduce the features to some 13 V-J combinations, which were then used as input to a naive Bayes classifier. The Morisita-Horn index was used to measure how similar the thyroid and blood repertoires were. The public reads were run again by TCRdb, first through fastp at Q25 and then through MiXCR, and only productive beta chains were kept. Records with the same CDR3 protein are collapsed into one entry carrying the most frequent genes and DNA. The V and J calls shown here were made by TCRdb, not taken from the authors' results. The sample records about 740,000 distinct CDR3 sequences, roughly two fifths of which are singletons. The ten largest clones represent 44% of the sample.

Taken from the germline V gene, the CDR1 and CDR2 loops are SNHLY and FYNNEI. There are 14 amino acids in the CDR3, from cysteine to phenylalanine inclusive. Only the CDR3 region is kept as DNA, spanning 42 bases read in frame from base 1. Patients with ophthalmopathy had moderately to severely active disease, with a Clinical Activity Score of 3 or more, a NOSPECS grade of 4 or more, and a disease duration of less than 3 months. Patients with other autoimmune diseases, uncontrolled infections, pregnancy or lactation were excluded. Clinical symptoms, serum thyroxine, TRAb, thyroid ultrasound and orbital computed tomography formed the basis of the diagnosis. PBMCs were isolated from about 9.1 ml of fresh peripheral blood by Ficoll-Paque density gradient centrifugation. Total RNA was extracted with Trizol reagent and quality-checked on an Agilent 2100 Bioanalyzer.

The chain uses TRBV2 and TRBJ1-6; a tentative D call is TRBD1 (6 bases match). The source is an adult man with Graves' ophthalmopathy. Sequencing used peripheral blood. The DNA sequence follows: TGTGCCAGCAAAGGGGGACTGGCTAATTCACCCCTCCATTTT. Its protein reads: CASKGGLANSPLHF.